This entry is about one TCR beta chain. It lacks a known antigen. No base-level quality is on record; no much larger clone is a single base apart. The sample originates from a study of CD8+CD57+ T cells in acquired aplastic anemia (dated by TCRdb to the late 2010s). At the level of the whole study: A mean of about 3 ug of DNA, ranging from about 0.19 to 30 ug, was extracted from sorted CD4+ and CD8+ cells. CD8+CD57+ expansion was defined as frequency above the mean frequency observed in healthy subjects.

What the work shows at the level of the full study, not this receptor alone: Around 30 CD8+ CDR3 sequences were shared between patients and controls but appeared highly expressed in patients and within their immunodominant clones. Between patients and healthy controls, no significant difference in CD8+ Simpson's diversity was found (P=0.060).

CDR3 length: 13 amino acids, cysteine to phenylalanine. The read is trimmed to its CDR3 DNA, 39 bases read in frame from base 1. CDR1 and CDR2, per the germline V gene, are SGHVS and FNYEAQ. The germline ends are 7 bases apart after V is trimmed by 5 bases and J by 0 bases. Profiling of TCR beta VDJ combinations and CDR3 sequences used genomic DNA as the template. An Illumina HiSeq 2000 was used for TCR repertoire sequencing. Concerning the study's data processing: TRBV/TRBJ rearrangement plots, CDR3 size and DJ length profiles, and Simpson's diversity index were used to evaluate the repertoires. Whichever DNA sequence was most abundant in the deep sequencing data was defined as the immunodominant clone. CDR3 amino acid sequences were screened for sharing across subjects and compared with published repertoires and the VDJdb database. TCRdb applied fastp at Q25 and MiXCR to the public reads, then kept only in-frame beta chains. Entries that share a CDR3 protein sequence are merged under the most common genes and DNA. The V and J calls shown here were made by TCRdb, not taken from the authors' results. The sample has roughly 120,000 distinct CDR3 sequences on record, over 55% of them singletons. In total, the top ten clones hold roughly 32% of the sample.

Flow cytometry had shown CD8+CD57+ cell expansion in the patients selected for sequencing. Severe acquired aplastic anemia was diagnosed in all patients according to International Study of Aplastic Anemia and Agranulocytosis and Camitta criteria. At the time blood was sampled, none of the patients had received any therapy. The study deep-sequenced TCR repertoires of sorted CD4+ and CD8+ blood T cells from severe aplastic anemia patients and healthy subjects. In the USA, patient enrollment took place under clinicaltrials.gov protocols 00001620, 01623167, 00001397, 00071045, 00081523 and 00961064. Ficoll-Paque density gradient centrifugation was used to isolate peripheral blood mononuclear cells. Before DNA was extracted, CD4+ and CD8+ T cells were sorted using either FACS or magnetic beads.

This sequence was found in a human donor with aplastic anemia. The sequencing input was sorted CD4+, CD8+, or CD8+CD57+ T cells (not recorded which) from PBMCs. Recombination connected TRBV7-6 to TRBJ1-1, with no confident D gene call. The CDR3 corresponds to CASSRRLNTEAFF. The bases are TGTGCCAGCAGCCGACGACTGAACACTGAAGCTTTCTTT.